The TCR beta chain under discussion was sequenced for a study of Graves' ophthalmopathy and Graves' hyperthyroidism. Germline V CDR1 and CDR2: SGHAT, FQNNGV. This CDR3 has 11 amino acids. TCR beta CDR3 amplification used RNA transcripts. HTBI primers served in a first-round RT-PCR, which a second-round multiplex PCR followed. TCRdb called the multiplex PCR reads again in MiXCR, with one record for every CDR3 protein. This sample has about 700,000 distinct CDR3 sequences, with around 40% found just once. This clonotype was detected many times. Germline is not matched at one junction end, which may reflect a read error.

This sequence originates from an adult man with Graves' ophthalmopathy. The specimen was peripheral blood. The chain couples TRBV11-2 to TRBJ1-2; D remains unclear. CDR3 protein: CASSSTREVDF. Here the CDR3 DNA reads TGTGCCAGCAGCTCGACTAGGGAAGTCGACTTC.